This T cell receptor (beta chain) was captured by sequencing in a study of CXCR3-negative and CXCR3-positive naive CD8 T cells. Study findings and constraints: Within a donor, both naive subsets shared TRBV-TRBJ usage, unlike memory cells. In cryopreserved cells, CXCR3 expression partially decreased, and fresh PBMCs were used in most assays. For CXCR3-positive naive cells, TRB CDR3s were more hydrophobic than those of CXCR3-negative naive cells.

The length of the CDR3 is 12 residues. CDR1 is SGHVS and CDR2 is FNYEAQ in the germline V gene. The authors made the TRB cDNA libraries by 5' RACE using UMI labels. No DNA is given; TCRdb re-called the 5' RACE reads and lists each CDR3 protein once. The sample includes about 150,000 distinct CDR3 sequences. Of note for this clonotype: The antigen remains undetermined.

The J gene is TRBJ2-1, the V gene TRBV7-6. The material sequenced was naive CXCR3+ CD8+ T cells from blood. The subset denotes: CD45RO-CCR7+CD27+CD95- naive CD8+ T cells expressing CXCR3 (TNR3+). The receptor was derived from a human donor in good health. Some clones in this sample may be carry-over from other donors' samples. The CDR3 here is CASSALGNEQFF.